Listed here are 26 T cell receptor beta chains from one sample, sequenced in a study of T cell responses to AZD1222 COVID-19 vaccine. This table comes from immunoSEQ multiplex PCR, and its TCRdb copy is limited to in-frame clones, with some not included. This table has about 150,000 clones, around 94% appearing once. Sequences were derived from peripheral blood, sampled on day 0 of AZD1222 vaccination. The origin of the receptors is an adult in good health.

Here the CDR3 reads CASSSQGDQPQHF. The CDR3 DNA sequence: TGTGCCAGCAGCTCACAGGGGGATCAGCCCCAGCATTTT. The chain employs TRBV7-2 and TRBJ1-5; 8 bases align to TRBD1. The CDR3 has 13 amino acids. Germline V gives CDR1 SGHTA, CDR2 FQGNSA. J lost 5 bases, V lost 4 bases, and 1 base had no gene match. The variable domain in full, with the rest retrieved from reference TRBV7-2 and TRBJ1-5, is GAGVSQSPSNKVTEKGKDVELRCDPISGHTALYWYRQSLGQGLEFLIYFQGNSAPDKSGLPSDRFSAERTGGSVSTLTIQRTQQEDSAVYLCASSSQGDQPQHFGDGTRLSIL.

The rearrangement uses TRBV4-2 and TRBJ2-1; D gene unclear. Trimming shortened V by 0 bases and J by 7 bases, and 10 bases separated the two germline ends. The CDR3 length is 14 residues. Per the germline V gene, CDR1 is LGHNA and CDR2 is YNFKEQ. The CDR3 protein is CASSQDHWGNEQFF. As DNA, the CDR3 is TGTGCCAGCAGCCAAGATCATTGGGGTAATGAGCAGTTCTTC.

V gene TRBV4-1 combines with J gene TRBJ1-2, with a possible D match to TRBD1 (5 bases). CDR1 is MGHRA, CDR2 YSYEKL, per germline. There are 15 residues in the CDR3. V lost 5 bases and J 3 bases, leaving 16 bases between the germline ends. The CDR3 sequence is CASSSNGDADYGYTF. The DNA for the CDR3 is TGCGCCAGCAGCTCGAACGGGGACGCCGACTATGGCTACACCTTC.

The chain has TRBV15 and TRBJ1-5; a weak D match, TRBD1 (6 bases). V dropped 2 bases and J dropped 1 base, with 6 bases sitting between them. The CDR3 loop spans 14 amino acids. Germline V gene lookup returns CDR1 LNHNV and CDR2 YYDKDF (reference sequence). The CDR3 coding sequence is TGTGCCACCAGCAGACAGGGGAGCAATCAGCCCCAGCATTTT. Protein sequence: CATSRQGSNQPQHF.

This clone was observed a single time. The chain uses TRBV20-1 and TRBJ1-1, with unresolved D. V was trimmed by 2 bases and J by 4 bases, leaving 5 bases between them. From germline, CDR1 is DFQATT and CDR2 SNEGSKA (reference sequence). The CDR3 sequence is 11 residues long. The CDR3 region is CSARWITEAFF. The CDR3 DNA is TGCAGTGCTAGATGGATCACTGAAGCTTTCTTT.

The chain combines TRBV5-6 with TRBJ2-1; possibly TRBD2 for D (6 bases). The CDR3 length is 15 residues. V lost 4 bases and J lost 4, with 15 bases in between. The germline gives CDR1 SGHDT, CDR2 YYEEEE. The CDR3 sequence is CASSTSGRLYNEQFF. In nucleotides, the CDR3 is TGTGCCAGCAGCACATCGGGGAGGCTTTACAATGAGCAGTTCTTC.

The chain recombines TRBV5-4 with TRBJ1-5; D perhaps matches TRBD1 (5 bases). Trimming removed 4 bases at V and 2 bases at J, with 16 bases between. Germline V gene lookup returns CDR1 SGHNT and CDR2 YYREEE (reference sequence). The CDR3 is made up of 16 amino acids. The CDR3 here is CASSIQGRAGNQPQHF. The CDR3 bases are TGTGCCAGCAGCATCCAGGGACGTGCGGGCAATCAGCCCCAGCATTTT. Full variable domain (rest looked up from reference TRBV5-4 and TRBJ1-5): ETGVTQSPTHLIKTRGQQVTLRCSSQSGHNTVSWYQQALGQGPQFIFQYYREEENGRGNFPPRFSGLQFPNYSSELNVNALELDDSALYLCASSIQGRAGNQPQHFGDGTRLSIL.

The J gene is TRBJ1-1, the V gene TRBV7-9; tentative D call: TRBD1 (5 bases). V was cut by 1 base and J by 12 bases, with 12 bases left in between. The CDR3 consists of 12 residues. Germline assignment: CDR1 SEHNR and CDR2 FQNEAQ (reference sequence). The CDR3, as DNA: TGTGCCAGCAGCTTAGTTGAGGGGAGATCTTTCTTT. It translates to CASSLVEGRSFF.

This chain links TRBV2 with TRBJ2-5; TRBD2 aligns across 7 bases. The ends lost 3 bases at V and 5 bases at J; junction bases unmatched: 6. The germline V gene encodes CDR1 SNHLY and CDR2 FYNNEI. CDR3 length: 14 residues. CDR3 bases: TGTGCCAGCAGTGAGAGGCCCGGGGGGGAGACCCAGTACTTC. Protein sequence: CASSERPGGETQYF.

V is TRBV23-1 and J is TRBJ1-3; the D gene is possibly TRBD1 (5 bases). TRBV23-1 is flagged as an ORF with uncertain function. The CDR3 contains 14 residues. V was clipped by 7 bases and J by 5 bases, with 15 bases between them. CDR3 coding DNA: TGCGCCAGCAAAGGGGCAGGGATGCGAAACACCATATATTTT. The encoded protein is CASKGAGMRNTIYF.

The chain couples TRBV7-2 to TRBJ2-2; D remains ambiguous. CDR3 length: 18 amino acids. From germline, CDR1 is SGHTA and CDR2 FQGNSA. Trimming stripped 1 base from V and 3 bases from J, with 18 bases between. The CDR3 is CASSLESSRIVDTGELFF. The CDR3 nucleotides are TGTGCCAGCAGCTTAGAGTCTTCCCGGATCGTGGACACCGGGGAGCTGTTTTTT.

The chain combines TRBV6-1 with TRBJ2-7; 10 nucleotides agree with TRBD1. The V gene end was trimmed by 3 bases and the J gene end by 5 bases; junction bases not matched to a gene: 4. This CDR3 spans 14 amino acids. Germline V lookup: CDR1 MNHNS, CDR2 SASEGT. The CDR3 loop reads CASSDLTGGNEQYV. CDR3 sequence (DNA): TGTGCCAGCAGTGACCTGACAGGGGGCAACGAGCAGTACGTC.

This clone was detected only a few times. The chain recombines TRBV7-3 with TRBJ2-1, with TRBD2 matching 8 bases. Germline V lookup: CDR1 SGHTA, CDR2 FQGTGA. V lost 5 bases to trimming and J lost 4 bases; unmatched junction nucleotides: 7. The CDR3 spans 15 residues. CDR3 loop: CASSPELAEYNEQFF. CDR3 nucleotides: TGTGCCAGCAGCCCAGAACTAGCGGAGTACAATGAGCAGTTCTTC.

As DNA, the CDR3 is TGTGCCAGCAGGGGATCTAGCGGGAGGGCCGGTACCGGGGAGCTGTTTTTT. It yields the protein CASRGSSGRAGTGELFF. The chain joins TRBV11-2 to TRBJ2-2; TRBD2 matches 12 bases. This CDR3 contains 17 residues. The germline CDR1 and CDR2 sequences are SGHAT and FQNNGV. Trimming at V came to 6 bases and at J to 5 bases, leaving 10 bases not matched to a gene.

In the case of this clone: This same CDR3 is encoded by further DNA sequences in the sample. The chain employs TRBV5-1 and TRBJ1-1; TRBD1 aligns across 9 bases. Germline CDR1 SGHRS, CDR2 YFSETQ. This CDR3 is built from 15 residues. The V and J ends lost 2 bases and 0 bases, in that order; junction bases with no gene match: 2. The DNA for the CDR3 is TGCGCCAGCAGCTTAGGACAGGGGTTGAACACTGAAGCTTTCTTT. Translating it yields CASSLGQGLNTEAFF.

The chain couples TRBV7-7 to TRBJ2-2; 8 bases map to TRBD1. There are 16 residues in the CDR3. J gave up 4 bases and V 5 bases, and 9 bases lay outside the gene matches. Per the germline V gene, CDR1 is SSHAT and CDR2 is FNYEAQ (reference sequence). CDR3 nucleotide sequence: TGTGCCAGCAGCCTCATCGGACAGGGCGGCACCGGGGAGCTGTTTTTT. Encoded protein: CASSLIGQGGTGELFF.

The rearrangement joins TRBV7-9 to TRBJ2-6, with D uncertain. Germline CDR1 SEHNR, CDR2 FQNEAQ (reference sequence). The CDR3 is 16 residues long. Trimming shortened V by 6 bases and J by 2 bases, and 14 bases separated the two germline ends. The CDR3 is CASSQLLTPGANVLTF. DNA for the CDR3: TGTGCCAGCAGTCAACTTCTAACCCCTGGGGCCAACGTCCTGACTTTC.

The chain uses TRBV4-1 and TRBJ1-2; D is perhaps TRBD1 (5 bases). V was shortened by 3 bases and J by 4 bases, with 12 bases between the two germline ends. From germline, CDR1 is MGHRA and CDR2 YSYEKL. CDR3 size: 14 residues. The chain's CDR3 is CASSQQGFGYGYTF. In nucleotides, the CDR3 is TGCGCCAGCAGCCAGCAGGGTTTCGGCTATGGCTACACCTTC.

This rearrangement joins TRBV5-1 to TRBJ2-1; the match to TRBD1 covers 10 bases. The V gene's germline CDR1 is SGHRS and CDR2 YFSETQ. This CDR3 is built from 15 residues. J was trimmed by 7 bases and V by 4 bases; bases with no gene match: 8. The CDR3 DNA is TGCGCCAGCAGCGAAGACAGGGGGCGAAGGAATGAGCAGTTCTTC. Protein product: CASSEDRGRRNEQFF.

The V and J genes are TRBV6-2 or TRBV6-3 and TRBJ2-7, with D possibly matching TRBD1 (6 bases). This CDR3 has 15 amino acids. Germline-derived CDR1 and CDR2 are MNHEY and SVGEGT. Trimming shortened V by 3 bases and J by 3 bases, and 15 bases separated the two germline ends. CDR3 in amino acids: CASSYVGTPYYEQYV. CDR3 nucleotides: TGTGCCAGCAGTTATGTGGGGACACCCTACTACGAGCAGTACGTC.

This chain joins TRBV3-1 (or the pseudogene TRBV3-2) and TRBJ2-7, with TRBD2 matching over 9 bases. The CDR3 sequence is 16 residues long. From germline, CDR1 is LGHDT and CDR2 YNNKEL (reference sequence). Unmatched junction bases numbered 11, after V lost 1 base and J lost 7 bases. The CDR3 DNA reads TGTGCCAGCAGCCAAGGGGATAGCGGGGGCCGCGGGGAGCAGTACGTC. It is translated as CASSQGDSGGRGEQYV.

The V call is TRBV6-2 or TRBV6-3, the J call TRBJ2-3, with unresolved D. In germline, CDR1 is MNHEY, CDR2 SVGEGT. This CDR3 is 14 amino acids long. The germline V and J ends were trimmed by 4 bases and 0 bases, with 8 bases remaining between them. As DNA, the CDR3 is TGTGCCAGCAGTTGGCCGGACAGCACAGATACGCAGTATTTT. Protein sequence: CASSWPDSTDTQYF.

V gene TRBV4-2 combines with J gene TRBJ1-2; 10 bases align to TRBD1. The CDR3 is made up of 17 amino acids. Germline V gene data show CDR1 as LGHNA and CDR2 as YNFKEQ. V shed 1 base and J 2 bases; nucleotides not matched to a gene: 7. The CDR3 loop reads CASSQAPGQGKNYGYTF. Written as DNA, the CDR3 is TGTGCCAGCAGCCAAGCCCCGGGACAGGGGAAGAACTATGGCTACACCTTC.

This chain joins TRBV10-3 and TRBJ1-2, with no clear D. Deletions cut 0 bases from V and 2 bases from J, with 7 bases between. Germline lookup yields CDR1 ENHRY and CDR2 SYGVKD. This CDR3 is 14 amino acids long. The CDR3 nucleotides are TGTGCCATCAGTGAGTCAGGCTCGAACTATGGCTACACCTTC. Its translation is CAISESGSNYGYTF.

This chain uses TRBV6-9 with TRBJ2-7; 7 nucleotides line up with TRBD1. Germline V CDR1 and CDR2: MNHGY, SVAAGI. V shed 10 bases, J shed 1 base, and the junction held 13 bases outside the gene matches. The CDR3 totals 15 residues. CDR3 sequence reads: CATQDRAIGSYEQYV. The CDR3 region has the DNA TGTGCCACCCAAGACAGGGCCATAGGATCCTACGAGCAGTACGTC.

The CDR3 DNA sequence: TGTGCCAGCAGACTGCAAGACAATGAGCAGTTCTTC. It codes for CASRLQDNEQFF. The gene calls are TRBV12-3 or TRBV12-4 and TRBJ2-1; the D is unclear. The CDR3 spans 12 residues. The V and J ends lost 6 bases and 5 bases respectively, with 8 bases between them.